This T cell receptor beta chain appears in the sequencing data of a study of CD8+CD57+ T cells in acquired aplastic anemia. Study in general: Read counts for CD4+ cells (from healthy donors) averaged roughly 10 million. Overall study findings and caveats: Over 25 CD8+ CDR3 sequences occurred in both the patients and the controls.

This clonotype has a single count. The antigen is unknown. TCR beta VDJ and CDR3 were profiled, and genomic DNA was the template. MiXCR, applied by TCRdb to the reads, yields one record per CDR3 protein. The sample yields some 190,000 distinct CDR3 sequences, less than 65% seen once. Trimming removed 4 bases from V and 12 bases from J; junction bases left unmatched: 12. Germline V lookup: CDR1 LNHDA, CDR2 SQIVND (reference sequence). The CDR3 sequence is 15 residues long. The source of this sequence is a human donor in good health, serving as a control. The chain links TRBV19 to TRBJ1-5; 10 bases fit TRBD1. Sequencing input: sorted CD4+, CD8+, or CD8+CD57+ T cells (not recorded which) from PBMCs. CDR3 coding DNA: TGTGCCAGTAGTAATCCGGGACAGGGGAGGAAACACCAGCATTTT. This codes for CASSNPGQGRKHQHF. Complete variable domain (other parts from reference TRBV19 and TRBJ1-5): DGGITQSPKYLFRKEGQNVTLSCEQNLNHDAMYWYRQDPGQGLRLIYYSQIVNDFQKGDIAEGYSVSREKKESFPLTVTSAQKNPTAFYLCASSNPGQGRKHQHFGDGTRLSIL.